Only one count was recorded for the clone carrying this TCR beta chain. Antigen specificity is unknown. Researchers ran the PCR with 60 Vbeta and 13 Jbeta primers. The method was immunoSEQ multiplex PCR; TCRdb's version includes in-frame clones alone and lacks a portion of them. The sample contains 150,000 to 200,000 clones, about 13% of which appear only once. Those who donated were healthy bone marrow donors. This CDR3 region has 14 residues. Trimming removed 8 bases from V and 2 bases from J, with 13 bases in between. Per germline, CDR1 MNHEY and CDR2 SVGAGI. The record originates from a study of cytomegalovirus exposure and HLA in healthy donors. Study results and caveats: The study put 150 to 200 TCR beta chains on its list as cytomegalovirus-associated. In a later analysis, at a false discovery rate of 0.05, approximately 16,000 TCR beta sequences were associated with HLA alleles.

Source material: PBMCs. This TCR derives from a man in his fifties or sixties in good health and CMV-seropositive. V gene TRBV6-5 combines with J gene TRBJ2-1; no definite D call. CDR3: CASSARRTYNEQFF. The CDR3 nucleotides read TGTGCCAGCTCGGCTAGAAGGACCTACAATGAGCAGTTCTTC.